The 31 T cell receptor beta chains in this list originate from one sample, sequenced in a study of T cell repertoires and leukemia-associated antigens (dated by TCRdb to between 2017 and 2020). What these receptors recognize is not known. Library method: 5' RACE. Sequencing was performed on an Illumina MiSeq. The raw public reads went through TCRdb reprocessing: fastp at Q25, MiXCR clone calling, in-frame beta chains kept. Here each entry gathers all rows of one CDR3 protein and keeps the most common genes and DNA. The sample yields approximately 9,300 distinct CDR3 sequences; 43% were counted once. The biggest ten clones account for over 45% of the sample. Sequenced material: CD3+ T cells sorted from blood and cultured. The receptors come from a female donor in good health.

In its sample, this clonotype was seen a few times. In DNA form, the CDR3 reads TGTGCCAGCCTCTCGCAGGGTGATTCACCCCTCCACTTT. Protein product: CASLSQGDSPLHF. The J gene is TRBJ1-6, the V gene TRBV2; possible D gene TRBD1, 5 bases. CDR1 is SNHLY, CDR2 FYNNEI, per germline. The CDR3 has 13 amino acids. V lost 8 bases to trimming and J lost 8 bases, with 13 bases between them.

The CDR3 DNA is TGTGCCAGCGCGCGCCGGGACTTTGACAATGTGCTGTTCTTC. This encodes CASARRDFDNVLFF. The chain couples TRBV3-1 to TRBJ2-1, with a tentative D call TRBD2 (6 bases). CDR1 and CDR2 from the germline V gene are LGHDT and YNNKEL (reference sequence). Deletions cut 8 bases from V and 15 bases from J, with 26 bases between. This CDR3 comprises 14 residues.

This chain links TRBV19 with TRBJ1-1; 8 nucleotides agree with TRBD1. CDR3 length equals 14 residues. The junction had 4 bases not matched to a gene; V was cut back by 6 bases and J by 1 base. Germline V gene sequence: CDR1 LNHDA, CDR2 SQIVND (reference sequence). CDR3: CASSDRGANTEAFF. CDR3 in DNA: TGTGCCAGTAGCGACAGGGGAGCGAACACTGAAGCTTTCTTT.

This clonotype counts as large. CDR3 nucleotide sequence: TGCAGTGCTAGCTGGGACCAGGCTCGAAAGGAGCAGTACTTC. Protein: CSASWDQARKEQYF. The rearrangement links TRBV20-1 to TRBJ2-7; D may correspond to TRBD1 or TRBD2 (5 bases each). In germline, CDR1 is DFQATT, CDR2 SNEGSKA (reference sequence). V lost 3 bases to trimming and J lost 7 bases, with 19 bases between them. This CDR3 region has 14 residues.

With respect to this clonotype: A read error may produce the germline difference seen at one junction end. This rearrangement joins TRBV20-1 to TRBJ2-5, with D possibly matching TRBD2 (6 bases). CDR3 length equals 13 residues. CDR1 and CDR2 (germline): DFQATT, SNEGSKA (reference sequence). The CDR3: CSARTGLGEAQHF. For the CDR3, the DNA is TGCAGTGCTAGAACGGGACTGGGGGAGGCCCAGCACTTC.

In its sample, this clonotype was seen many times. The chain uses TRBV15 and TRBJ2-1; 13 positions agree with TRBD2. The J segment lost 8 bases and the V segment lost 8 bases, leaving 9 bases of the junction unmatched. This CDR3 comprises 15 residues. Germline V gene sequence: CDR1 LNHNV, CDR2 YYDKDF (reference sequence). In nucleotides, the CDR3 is TGTGCCACCGATCGGACTAGCGGGAGAGCGGATGAGCAGTTCTTC. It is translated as CATDRTSGRADEQFF. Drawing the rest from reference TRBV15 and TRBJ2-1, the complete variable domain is DAMVIQNPRYQVTQFGKPVTLSCSQTLNHNVMYWYQQKSSQAPKLLFHYYDKDFNNEADTPDNFQSRRPNTSFCFLDIRSPGLGDTAMYLCATDRTSGRADEQFFGPGTRLTVL.

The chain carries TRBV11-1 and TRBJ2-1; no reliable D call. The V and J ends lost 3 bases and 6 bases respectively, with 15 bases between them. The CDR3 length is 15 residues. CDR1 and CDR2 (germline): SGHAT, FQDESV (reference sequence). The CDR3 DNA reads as TGTGCCAGCAGCTTGGATGGTCAATTAGGCAATGAGCAGTTCTTC. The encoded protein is CASSLDGQLGNEQFF. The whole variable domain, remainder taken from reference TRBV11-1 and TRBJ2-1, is EAEVAQSPRYKITEKSQAVAFWCDPISGHATLYWYRQILGQGPELLVQFQDESVVDDSQLPKDRFSAERLKGVDSTLKIQPAELGDSAMYLCASSLDGQLGNEQFFGPGTRLTVL.

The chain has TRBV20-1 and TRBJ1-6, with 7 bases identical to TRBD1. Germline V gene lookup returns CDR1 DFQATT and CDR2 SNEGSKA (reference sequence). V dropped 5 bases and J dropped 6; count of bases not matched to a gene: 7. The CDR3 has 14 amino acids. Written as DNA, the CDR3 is TGCAGTGCTCGTCGGGACAGCGCTAATTCACCCCTCCACTTT. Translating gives CSARRDSANSPLHF.

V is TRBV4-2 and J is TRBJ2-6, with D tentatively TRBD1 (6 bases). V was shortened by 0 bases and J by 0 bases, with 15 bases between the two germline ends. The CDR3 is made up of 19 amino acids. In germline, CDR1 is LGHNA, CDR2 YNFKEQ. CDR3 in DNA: TGTGCCAGCAGCCAAGAACTAGACAGGTCGAGCTCTGGGGCCAACGTCCTGACTTTC. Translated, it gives CASSQELDRSSSGANVLTF.

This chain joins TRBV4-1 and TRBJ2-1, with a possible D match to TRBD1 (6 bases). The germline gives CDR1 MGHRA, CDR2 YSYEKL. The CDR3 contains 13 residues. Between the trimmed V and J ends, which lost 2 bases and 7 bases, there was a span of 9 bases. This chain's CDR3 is CASSQTQGNEQFF. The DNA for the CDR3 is TGCGCCAGCAGCCAAACTCAGGGGAATGAGCAGTTCTTC.

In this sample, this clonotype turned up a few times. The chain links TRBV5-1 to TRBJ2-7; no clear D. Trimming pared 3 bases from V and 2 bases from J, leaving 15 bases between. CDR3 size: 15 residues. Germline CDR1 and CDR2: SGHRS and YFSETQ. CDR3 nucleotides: TGCGCCAGCAGCTGGGAAGCTAGGGAAACCTACGAGCAGTACTTC. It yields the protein CASSWEARETYEQYF.

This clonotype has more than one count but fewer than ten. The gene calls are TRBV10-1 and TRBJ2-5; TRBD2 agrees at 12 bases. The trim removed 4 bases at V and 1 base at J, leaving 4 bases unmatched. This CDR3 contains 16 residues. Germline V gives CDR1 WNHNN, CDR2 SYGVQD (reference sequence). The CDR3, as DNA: TGCGCCAGCAGTGGTGGGACTAGCGGGTTCCAAGAGACCCAGTACTTC. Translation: CASSGGTSGFQETQYF.

The CDR3: CATSRDPRVTDTQYF. For the CDR3, the DNA is TGTGCCACCAGCAGAGATCCGAGGGTGACAGATACGCAGTATTTT. This chain connects TRBV15 to TRBJ2-3; possible D gene TRBD2, 5 bases. Trimming cost V 0 bases and J 3 bases, with 10 bases left between them. Germline V lookup: CDR1 LNHNV, CDR2 YYDKDF (reference sequence). There are 15 residues in the CDR3.

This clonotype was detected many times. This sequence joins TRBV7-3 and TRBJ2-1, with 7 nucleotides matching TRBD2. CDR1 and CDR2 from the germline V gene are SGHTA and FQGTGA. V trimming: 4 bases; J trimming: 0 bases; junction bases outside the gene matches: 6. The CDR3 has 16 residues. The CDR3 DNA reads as TGTGCCAGCAGCTCGGGGACTATAAGCTCCTACAATGAGCAGTTCTTC. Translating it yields CASSSGTISSYNEQFF.

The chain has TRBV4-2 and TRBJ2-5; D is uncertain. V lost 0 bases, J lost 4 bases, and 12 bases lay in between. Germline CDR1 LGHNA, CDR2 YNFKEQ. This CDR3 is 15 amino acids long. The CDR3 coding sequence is TGTGCCAGCAGCCAAGATTTAAGTTGGGCAGAGACCCAGTACTTC. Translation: CASSQDLSWAETQYF.

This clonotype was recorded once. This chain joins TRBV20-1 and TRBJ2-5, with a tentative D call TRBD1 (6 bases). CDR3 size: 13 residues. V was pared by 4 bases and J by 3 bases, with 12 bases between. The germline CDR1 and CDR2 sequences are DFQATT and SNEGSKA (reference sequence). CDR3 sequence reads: CSAKGQTKETQYF. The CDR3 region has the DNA TGCAGTGCTAAAGGACAGACTAAAGAGACCCAGTACTTC.

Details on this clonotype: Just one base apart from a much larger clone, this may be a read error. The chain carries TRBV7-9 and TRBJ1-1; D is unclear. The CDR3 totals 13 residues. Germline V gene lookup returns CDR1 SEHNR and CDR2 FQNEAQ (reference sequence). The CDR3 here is CARSLVRRTEVFF. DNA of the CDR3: TGTGCCAGAAGCTTAGTCCGCCGCACTGAAGTTTTCTTT.

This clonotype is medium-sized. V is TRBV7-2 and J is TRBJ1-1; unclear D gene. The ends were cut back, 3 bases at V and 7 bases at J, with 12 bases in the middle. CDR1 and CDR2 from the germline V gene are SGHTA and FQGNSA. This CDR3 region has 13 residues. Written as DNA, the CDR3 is TGTGCCAGCAGCTTGAGGACGGCGGGTGAAGCTTTCTTT. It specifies CASSLRTAGEAFF.

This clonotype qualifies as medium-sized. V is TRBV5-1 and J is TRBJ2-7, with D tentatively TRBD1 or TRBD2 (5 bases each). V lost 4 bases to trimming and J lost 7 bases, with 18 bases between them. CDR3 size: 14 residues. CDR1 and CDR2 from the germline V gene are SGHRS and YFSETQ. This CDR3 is CASSPRDRSEEQYF. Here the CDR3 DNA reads TGCGCCAGCAGCCCCCGGGACCGTTCGGAAGAGCAGTACTTC.

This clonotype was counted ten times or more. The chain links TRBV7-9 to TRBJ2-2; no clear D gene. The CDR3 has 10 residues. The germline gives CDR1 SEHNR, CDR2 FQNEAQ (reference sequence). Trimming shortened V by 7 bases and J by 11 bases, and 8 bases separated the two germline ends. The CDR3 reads CASIRDELFF. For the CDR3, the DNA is TGTGCCAGCATCCGAGATGAGCTGTTTTTT.

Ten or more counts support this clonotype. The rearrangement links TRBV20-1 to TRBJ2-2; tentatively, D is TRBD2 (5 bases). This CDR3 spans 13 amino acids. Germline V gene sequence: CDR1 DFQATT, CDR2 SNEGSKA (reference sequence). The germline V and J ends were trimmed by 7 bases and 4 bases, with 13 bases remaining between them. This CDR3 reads CSERPRGTGELFF. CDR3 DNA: TGCAGTGAAAGGCCTCGGGGCACCGGGGAGCTGTTTTTT.

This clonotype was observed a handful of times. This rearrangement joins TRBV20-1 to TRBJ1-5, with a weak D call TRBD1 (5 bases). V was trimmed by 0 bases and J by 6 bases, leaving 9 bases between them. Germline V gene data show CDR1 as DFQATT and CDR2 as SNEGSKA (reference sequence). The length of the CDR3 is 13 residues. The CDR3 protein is CSARDKGSQPQHF. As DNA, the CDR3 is TGCAGTGCTAGAGACAAGGGGAGTCAGCCCCAGCATTTT.

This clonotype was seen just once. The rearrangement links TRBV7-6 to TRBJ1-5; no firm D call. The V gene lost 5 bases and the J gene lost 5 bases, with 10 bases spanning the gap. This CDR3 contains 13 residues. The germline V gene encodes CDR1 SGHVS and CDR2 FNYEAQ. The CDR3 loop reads CASSRSGDQPQHF. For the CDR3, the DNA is TGTGCCAGCAGCCGATCGGGAGATCAGCCCCAGCATTTT.

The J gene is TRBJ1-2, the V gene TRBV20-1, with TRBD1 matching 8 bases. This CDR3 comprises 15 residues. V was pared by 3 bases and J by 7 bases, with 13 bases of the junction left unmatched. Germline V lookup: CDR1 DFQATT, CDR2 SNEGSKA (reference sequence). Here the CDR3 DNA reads TGCAGTGCTAGCCATCTCCTCAGGGGGCTCTCTGGCTACACCTTC. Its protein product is CSASHLLRGLSGYTF.

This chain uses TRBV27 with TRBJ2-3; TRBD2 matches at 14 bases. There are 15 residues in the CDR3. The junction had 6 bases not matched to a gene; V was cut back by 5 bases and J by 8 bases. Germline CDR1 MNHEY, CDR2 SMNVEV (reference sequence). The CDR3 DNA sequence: TGTGCCAGCAGTCTACCCGGGACTAGCGGGAGTACGCAGTATTTT. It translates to CASSLPGTSGSTQYF.

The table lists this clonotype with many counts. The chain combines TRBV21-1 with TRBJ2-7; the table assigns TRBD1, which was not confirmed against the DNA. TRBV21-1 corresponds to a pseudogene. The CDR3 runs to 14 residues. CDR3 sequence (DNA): TGTGCCAGCAGCAACAAAAGCCGCCCCAGCGGGCAGTACTTC. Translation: CASSNKSRPSGQYF.

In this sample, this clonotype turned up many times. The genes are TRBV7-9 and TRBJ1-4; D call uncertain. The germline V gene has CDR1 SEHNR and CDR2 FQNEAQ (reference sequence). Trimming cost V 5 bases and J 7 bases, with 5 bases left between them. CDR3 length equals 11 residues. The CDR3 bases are TGTGCCAGCAGCGATTCTGAAAAACTGTTTTTT. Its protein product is CASSDSEKLFF.

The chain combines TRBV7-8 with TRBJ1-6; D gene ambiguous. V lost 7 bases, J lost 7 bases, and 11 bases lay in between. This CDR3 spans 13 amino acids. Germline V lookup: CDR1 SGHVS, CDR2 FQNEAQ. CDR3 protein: CASTRRRNSPLHF. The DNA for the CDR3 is TGTGCCAGCACGAGGCGGCGAAATTCACCCCTCCACTTT.

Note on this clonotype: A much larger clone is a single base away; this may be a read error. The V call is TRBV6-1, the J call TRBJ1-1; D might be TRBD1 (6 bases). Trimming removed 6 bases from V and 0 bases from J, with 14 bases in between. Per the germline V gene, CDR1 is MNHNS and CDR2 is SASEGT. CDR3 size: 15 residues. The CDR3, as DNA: TGTGCCAGCAGCCCCTGGAGACAGGTGAACACTGAAGCTTTCTTT. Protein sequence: CASSPWRQVNTEAFF.

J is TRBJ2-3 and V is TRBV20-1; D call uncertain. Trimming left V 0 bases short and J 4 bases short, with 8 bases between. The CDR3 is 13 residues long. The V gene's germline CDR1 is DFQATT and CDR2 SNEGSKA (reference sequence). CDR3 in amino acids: CSARDPGPDTQYF. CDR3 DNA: TGCAGTGCTAGAGATCCCGGACCAGATACGCAGTATTTT.

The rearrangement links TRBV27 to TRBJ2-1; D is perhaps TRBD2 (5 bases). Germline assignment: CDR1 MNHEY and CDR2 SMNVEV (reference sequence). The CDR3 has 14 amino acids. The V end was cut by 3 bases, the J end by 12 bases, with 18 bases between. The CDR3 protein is CASSLASIFGGQFF. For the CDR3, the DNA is TGTGCCAGCAGTTTGGCTAGCATTTTTGGTGGGCAGTTCTTC.